This T cell receptor (beta chain) was sequenced for a study of shared clonotypes between healthy human individuals. Study details: The plates for each donor numbered three CD4 naive, three CD4 memory, two CD8 naive and one CD8 memory.

The CDR3 loop spans 13 amino acids. Germline V gives CDR1 MDHEN, CDR2 SYDVKM. The ends lost 5 bases at V and 7 bases at J; junction bases unmatched: 4. The repertoire was sequenced with immunoSEQ multiplex PCR; TCRdb's copy has only in-frame clones and lacks some. The sample records about 1 million clones, around 76% being singletons. Points from the study as a whole: Lower generation probabilities were found for non-shared clonotypes than for those shared by all four donors.

This clone has more than one count but fewer than ten. Its antigen is undetermined. Sequenced input: memory CD4+ T cells sorted from blood. As for subset: CD45RA-negative fraction. This clonotype was sampled from a man between 18 and 35 years old in good health. The V and J genes are TRBV28 and TRBJ1-2, with 10 bases fitting TRBD1. Written as DNA, the CDR3 is TGTGCCAGCAGTCCCGACAGGGGGCTTGGCTACACCTTC. Its translation is CASSPDRGLGYTF.